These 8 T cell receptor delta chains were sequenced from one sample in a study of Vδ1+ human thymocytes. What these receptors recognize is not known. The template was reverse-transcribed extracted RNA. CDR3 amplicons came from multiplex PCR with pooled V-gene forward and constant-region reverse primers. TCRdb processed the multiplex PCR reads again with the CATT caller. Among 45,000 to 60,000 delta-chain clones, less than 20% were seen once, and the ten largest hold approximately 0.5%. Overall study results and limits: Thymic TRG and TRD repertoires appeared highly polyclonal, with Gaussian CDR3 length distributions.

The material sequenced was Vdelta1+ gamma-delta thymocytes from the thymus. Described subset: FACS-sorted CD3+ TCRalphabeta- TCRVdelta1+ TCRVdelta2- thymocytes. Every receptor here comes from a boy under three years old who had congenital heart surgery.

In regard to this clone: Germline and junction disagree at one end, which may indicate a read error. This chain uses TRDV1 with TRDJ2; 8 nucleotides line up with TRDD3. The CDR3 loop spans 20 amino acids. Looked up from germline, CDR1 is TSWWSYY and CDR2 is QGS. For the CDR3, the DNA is TGTGCTCTTGGGGTATGCCCCCCGTACTGGGGGCGATATTTGACAGCACAACCCTTCTTT. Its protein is CALGVCPPYWGRYLTAQPFF.

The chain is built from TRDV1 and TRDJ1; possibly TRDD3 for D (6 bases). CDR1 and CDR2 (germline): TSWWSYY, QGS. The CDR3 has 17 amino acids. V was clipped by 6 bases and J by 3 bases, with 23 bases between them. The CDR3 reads CALGQSWIHRHADKLIF. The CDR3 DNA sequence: TGTGCTCTTGGCCAAAGTTGGATACACCGCCACGCCGATAAACTCATCTTT.

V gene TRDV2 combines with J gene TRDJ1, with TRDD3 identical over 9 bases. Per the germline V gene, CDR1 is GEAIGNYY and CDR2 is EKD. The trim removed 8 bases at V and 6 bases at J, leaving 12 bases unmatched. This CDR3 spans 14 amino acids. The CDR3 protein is CAYQSRTGGNKLIF. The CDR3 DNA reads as TGTGCCTATCAGAGTCGTACTGGGGGAAATAAACTCATCTTT.

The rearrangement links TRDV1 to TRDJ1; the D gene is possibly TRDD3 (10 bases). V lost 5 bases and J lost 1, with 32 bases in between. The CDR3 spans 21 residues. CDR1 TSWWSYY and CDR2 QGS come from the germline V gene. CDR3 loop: CALGNPPSYGMGDTGTDKLIF. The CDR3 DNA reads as TGTGCTCTTGGGAATCCCCCTTCCTACGGGATGGGGGATACCGGCACCGATAAACTCATCTTT.

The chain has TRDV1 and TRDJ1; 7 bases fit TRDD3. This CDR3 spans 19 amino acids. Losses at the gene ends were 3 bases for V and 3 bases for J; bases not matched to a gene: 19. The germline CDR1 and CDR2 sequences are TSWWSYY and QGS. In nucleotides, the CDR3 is TGTGCTCTTGGGGAGGGCCCTGCACCTGGGCTGGGGGTATCCGATAAACTCATCTTT. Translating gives CALGEGPAPGLGVSDKLIF.

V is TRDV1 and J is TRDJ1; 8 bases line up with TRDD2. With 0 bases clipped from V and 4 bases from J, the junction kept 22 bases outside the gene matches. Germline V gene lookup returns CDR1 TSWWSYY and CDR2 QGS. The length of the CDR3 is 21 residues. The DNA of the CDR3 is TGTGCTCTTGGGGAACTGACTTCCTACGGCCTACTGTGGCCCTCAAGCGATAAACTCATCTTT. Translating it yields CALGELTSYGLLWPSSDKLIF.

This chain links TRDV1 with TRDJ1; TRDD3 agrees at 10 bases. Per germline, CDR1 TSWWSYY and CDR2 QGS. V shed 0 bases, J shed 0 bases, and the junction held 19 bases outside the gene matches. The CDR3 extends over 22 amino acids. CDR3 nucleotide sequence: TGTGCTCTTGGGGAACTGCCGCTTGCTTCTTTTACTGGGGGATGGTACACCGATAAACTCATCTTT. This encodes CALGELPLASFTGGWYTDKLIF.

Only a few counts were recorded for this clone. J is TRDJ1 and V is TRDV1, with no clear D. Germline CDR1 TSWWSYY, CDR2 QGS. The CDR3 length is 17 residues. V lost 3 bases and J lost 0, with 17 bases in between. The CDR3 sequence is CALGELHGYGNTDKLIF. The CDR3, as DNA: TGTGCTCTTGGGGAGCTCCATGGGTATGGGAACACCGATAAACTCATCTTT.